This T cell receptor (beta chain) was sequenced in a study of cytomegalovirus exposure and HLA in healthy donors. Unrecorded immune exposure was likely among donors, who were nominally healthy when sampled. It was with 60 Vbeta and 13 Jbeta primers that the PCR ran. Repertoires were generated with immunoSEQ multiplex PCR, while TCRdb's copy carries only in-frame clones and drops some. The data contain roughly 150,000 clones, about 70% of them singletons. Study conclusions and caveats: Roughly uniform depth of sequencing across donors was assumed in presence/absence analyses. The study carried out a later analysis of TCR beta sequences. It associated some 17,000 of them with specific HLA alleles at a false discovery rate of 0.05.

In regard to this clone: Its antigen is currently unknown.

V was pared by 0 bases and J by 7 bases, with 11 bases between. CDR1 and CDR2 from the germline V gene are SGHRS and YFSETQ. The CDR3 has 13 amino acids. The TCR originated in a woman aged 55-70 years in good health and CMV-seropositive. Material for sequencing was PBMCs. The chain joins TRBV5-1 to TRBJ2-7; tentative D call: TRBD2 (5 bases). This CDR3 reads CASSLDISGEQYF. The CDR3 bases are TGCGCCAGCAGCTTGGACATATCGGGGGAGCAGTACTTC.